Below are 25 T cell receptor beta chains sequenced from a single sample in a study of T cell repertoires in cytomegalovirus infection. TCRdb ran MiXCR on the reads and lists one entry per CDR3 protein. This sample yields a few hundred thousand distinct CDR3 sequences, of which approximately 25% are seen a single time; roughly 13% belongs to the top ten. The sample consisted of PBMCs. Receptor source: a human donor in good health (CMV status not recorded). Some clones in this sample may be carry-over from other donors' samples.

The chain combines TRBV28 with TRBJ2-3; D is uncertain. The V gene's germline CDR1 is MDHEN and CDR2 SYDVKM. CDR3 length equals 12 residues. V lost 6 bases and J lost 5, with 9 bases in between. The CDR3 loop reads CASRGLGDTQYF. Here the CDR3 DNA reads TGTGCCAGCAGGGGTCTAGGAGATACGCAGTATTTT. The whole variable domain, filled in from reference TRBV28 and TRBJ2-3, reads DVKVTQSSRYLVKRTGEKVFLECVQDMDHENMFWYRQDPGLGLRLIYFSYDVKMKEKGDIPEGYSVSREKKERFSLILESASTNQTSMYLCASRGLGDTQYFGPGTRLTVL.

This clonotype was observed a few times. The chain couples TRBV7-8 to TRBJ1-1; 9 bases are shared with TRBD1. V gave up 4 bases and J gave up 1 base; unmatched junction bases: 10. The germline gives CDR1 SGHVS, CDR2 FQNEAQ. This CDR3 has 17 amino acids. CDR3 DNA: TGTGCCAGCAGCTACGGGCGGACAGGGGAGAAGAACACTGAAGCTTTCTTT. Encoded protein: CASSYGRTGEKNTEAFF. The whole variable domain, remainder taken from reference TRBV7-8 and TRBJ1-1, is GAGVSQSPRYKVAKRGQDVALRCDPISGHVSLFWYQQALGQGPEFLTYFQNEAQLDKSGLPSDRFFAERPEGSVSTLKIQRTQQEDSAVYLCASSYGRTGEKNTEAFFGQGTRLTVV.

In its sample, this clonotype was seen many times. The chain joins TRBV7-8 to TRBJ2-3, with TRBD2 matching 8 bases. J was trimmed by 3 bases and V by 8 bases; bases with no gene match: 16. Germline CDR1 is SGHVS and CDR2 is FQNEAQ. This CDR3 contains 17 residues. CDR3 residues: CASLGDYSGIKTDTQYF. CDR3 nucleotides: TGTGCCAGCCTTGGGGATTATAGCGGGATAAAAACAGATACGCAGTATTTT.

The V gene is TRBV18, the J gene TRBJ1-4; D not certain. Looked up from germline, CDR1 is KGHSH and CDR2 is LQKENI. Trimming removed 2 bases at V and 8 bases at J, with 3 bases between. The CDR3 totals 11 residues. The CDR3 DNA is TGTGCCAGCTCACCAGGGGAAAAACTGTTTTTT. Its protein product is CASSPGEKLFF.

The chain employs TRBV25-1 and TRBJ1-1; 10 nucleotides agree with TRBD1. The ends lost 5 bases at V and 1 base at J; junction bases unmatched: 4. Germline CDR1 reads MGHDK; CDR2 reads SYGVNS. The CDR3 totals 15 residues. CDR3 nucleotides: TGTGCCAGCAGTCCGTGGGACAGGGGGAACACTGAAGCTTTCTTT. Translation gives CASSPWDRGNTEAFF.

This clonotype was counted many times. The chain combines TRBV7-2 with TRBJ2-5, with D perhaps given as TRBD1 or TRBD2 (6 bases each). Germline V CDR1 and CDR2: SGHTA, FQGNSA. Trimming stripped 5 bases from V and 5 bases from J, with 15 bases between. The CDR3 loop spans 14 amino acids. CDR3 sequence (DNA): TGTGCCAGCAGCCGAGGAGGGCAGGGGGAGACCCAGTACTTC. It yields the protein CASSRGGQGETQYF.

The chain has TRBV6-1 and TRBJ2-7; D is undetermined. V lost 2 bases and J lost 7, with 6 bases in between. CDR1 is MNHNS, CDR2 SASEGT, per germline. The CDR3 consists of 11 residues. CDR3 DNA sequence: TGTGCCAGCAGTGAATTTCAGGAGCAGTACTTC. Residues: CASSEFQEQYF.

For this clonotype: One end of the junction does not line up with germline, which may come from a read error. The rearrangement links TRBV7-6 to TRBJ1-1; no definite D call. CDR1 SGHVS and CDR2 FNYEAQ come from the germline V gene. This CDR3 region has 14 residues. The CDR3 here is CVSSLGFGDTEAFF. The CDR3 DNA reads TGTGTCAGCAGCTTAGGGTTTGGGGACACTGAAGCTTTCTTT.

This clonotype was counted a few times. Since a much larger clone is just one base distant, this may be a read error. The V gene is TRBV27, the J gene TRBJ2-1; D not certain. The CDR3 sequence is 11 residues long. Germline CDR1 reads MNHEY; CDR2 reads SMNVEV (reference sequence). The V and J ends lost 6 bases and 4 bases respectively, with 4 bases between them. CDR3 amino acids: CASSKYNEQFF. CDR3 coding DNA: TGTGCCAGCAGCAAATACAATGAGCAGTTCTTC.

This clonotype was recorded at least ten times. This sequence joins TRBV7-8 and TRBJ2-7, with 10 bases fitting TRBD2. Germline CDR1 reads SGHVS; CDR2 reads FQNEAQ. V shed 5 bases, J shed 0 bases, and the junction held 7 bases outside the gene matches. The CDR3 has 16 amino acids. The CDR3 sequence is CASSPIAGGSSYEQYF. The CDR3, as DNA: TGTGCCAGCAGCCCGATAGCGGGAGGCAGCTCCTACGAGCAGTACTTC.

V usage is TRBV25-1 and J usage is TRBJ2-2, with a possible D match to TRBD1 (5 bases). CDR1 MGHDK and CDR2 SYGVNS come from the germline V gene. The CDR3 is made up of 14 amino acids. The V end was cut by 9 bases, the J end by 3 bases, with 14 bases between. The CDR3 spells CASSGRVHTGELFF. The CDR3 nucleotides read TGTGCCAGTTCGGGCAGGGTCCACACCGGGGAGCTGTTTTTT.

The CDR3 spells CASRTGALTTEAFF. For the CDR3, the DNA is TGTGCCAGCAGGACAGGGGCGCTTACCACTGAAGCTTTCTTT. The chain is built from TRBV28 and TRBJ1-1, with 8 positions matching TRBD1. Trimming at V came to 6 bases and at J to 4 bases, leaving 7 bases not matched to a gene. CDR1 and CDR2 from the germline V gene are MDHEN and SYDVKM. The CDR3 is 14 amino acids.

The chain has TRBV6-1 and TRBJ1-2; a possible D gene is TRBD1 (6 bases). V shed 6 bases and J shed 4 bases, with 6 bases lying between them. The CDR3 length is 11 residues. Germline assignment: CDR1 MNHNS and CDR2 SASEGT. For the CDR3, the DNA is TGTGCCAGCAGGGACAGCTATGGCTACACCTTC. As protein: CASRDSYGYTF.

The CDR3 region is CASSEREGRNEQFF. DNA of the CDR3: TGTGCCAGCAGCGAGCGGGAGGGACGCAATGAGCAGTTCTTC. The V and J genes are TRBV14 and TRBJ2-1; 10 bases align to TRBD2. This CDR3 has 14 amino acids. Germline loops: CDR1 SGHDN, CDR2 FVKESK. The V and J ends lost 5 bases and 6 bases, in that order; junction bases with no gene match: 4.

This clonotype occurred many times. J is TRBJ2-3 and V is TRBV7-2; perhaps TRBD2 as D (5 bases). The CDR3 runs to 15 residues. The germline V gene encodes CDR1 SGHTA and CDR2 FQGNSA. Trimming stripped 5 bases from V and 2 bases from J, with 14 bases between. The CDR3 DNA sequence: TGTGCCAGCAGCACCGGATCCGGGAACACAGATACGCAGTATTTT. This sequence encodes CASSTGSGNTDTQYF.

The chain recombines TRBV6-2 or TRBV6-3 with TRBJ2-1, with D possibly matching TRBD2 (5 bases). Germline assignment: CDR1 MNHEY and CDR2 SVGEGT. The CDR3 is 16 amino acids. V lost 2 bases to trimming and J lost 3 bases, with 14 bases between them. Here the CDR3 DNA reads TGTGCCAGCAGTTACCTGGCCAGCGGATACTACAATGAGCAGTTCTTC. Translation gives CASSYLASGYYNEQFF.

The chain is built from TRBV5-1 and TRBJ2-7; TRBD1 aligns across 7 bases. From germline, CDR1 is SGHRS and CDR2 YFSETQ. J lost 4 bases, V lost 3 bases, and 4 bases had no gene match. The CDR3 contains 13 residues. In nucleotides, the CDR3 is TGCGCCAGCAGCTCGGACAGGAGGTACGAGCAGTACTTC. Residues: CASSSDRRYEQYF.

This chain connects TRBV7-2 to TRBJ1-3; 8 bases map to TRBD1. Germline assignment: CDR1 SGHTA and CDR2 FQGNSA. The CDR3 length is 14 residues. With V trimmed by 9 bases and J by 0 bases, 4 bases remained unmatched. The CDR3 DNA reads as TGTGCCAGTGGACAGGGCCTCTCTGGAAACACCATATATTTT. It specifies CASGQGLSGNTIYF. Drawing the rest from reference TRBV7-2 and TRBJ1-3, the complete variable domain is GAGVSQSPSNKVTEKGKDVELRCDPISGHTALYWYRQSLGQGLEFLIYFQGNSAPDKSGLPSDRFSAERTGGSVSTLTIQRTQQEDSAVYLCASGQGLSGNTIYFGEGSWLTVV.

The chain links TRBV20-1 to TRBJ1-2; a weak D match, TRBD1 (6 bases). V was clipped by 3 bases and J by 8 bases, with 19 bases between them. The CDR3 spans 14 residues. The V gene's germline CDR1 is DFQATT and CDR2 SNEGSKA (reference sequence). The CDR3 is CSASRDKQIGGYTF. CDR3 in DNA: TGCAGTGCTAGTCGGGACAAGCAAATCGGGGGCTACACCTTC.

This clonotype was seen repeatedly, ten times or more. The rearrangement links TRBV7-3 to TRBJ2-1; 14 nucleotides align to TRBD2. The V and J ends lost 5 bases and 0 bases, in that order; junction bases with no gene match: 6. The CDR3 totals 18 residues. CDR1 is SGHTA and CDR2 is FQGTGA in the germline V gene. CDR3 amino acids: CASSPRLAGGSSYNEQFF. CDR3 DNA: TGTGCCAGCAGCCCTCGACTAGCGGGAGGGAGCTCCTACAATGAGCAGTTCTTC.

The chain employs TRBV15 and TRBJ1-5, with D tentatively TRBD1 (6 bases). The V end lost 0 bases, the J end lost 15 bases, and 12 bases lay between the germline ends. This CDR3 has 12 residues. Germline V CDR1 and CDR2: LNHNV, YYDKDF (reference sequence). The CDR3 coding sequence is TGTGCCACCAGCAGAGACTCCGGGACAATGCATTTT. This codes for CATSRDSGTMHF.

The rearrangement joins TRBV2 to TRBJ1-5, with TRBD1 matching over 8 bases. CDR1 and CDR2 (germline): SNHLY, FYNNEI. The V gene end was trimmed by 4 bases and the J gene end by 4 bases; junction bases not matched to a gene: 6. This CDR3 is 15 amino acids long. The CDR3 sequence: CASSGRTGINQPQHF. The CDR3 DNA sequence: TGTGCCAGCAGTGGCAGGACAGGGATAAATCAGCCCCAGCATTTT.

The chain combines TRBV7-4 with TRBJ2-7, with 10 bases matching TRBD1. The CDR3 extends over 16 amino acids. V lost 0 bases and J lost 3; bases outside the gene matches: 5. The germline CDR1 and CDR2 sequences are SGHVT and SQSDAQ. CDR3 coding DNA: TGTGCCAGCAGCTTAGCGGGGACAGGGGTCCACTACGAGCAGTACTTC. Amino acids: CASSLAGTGVHYEQYF.

This chain joins TRBV5-8 and TRBJ2-6; TRBD1 aligns across 10 bases. The CDR3 has 18 residues. V was clipped by 2 bases and J by 2 bases; unmatched bases: 7. CDR1 SGHTS and CDR2 YDEGEE come from the germline V gene. The CDR3 loop reads CASSLVGQGYPGANVLTF. The DNA of the CDR3 is TGTGCCAGCAGCTTAGTGGGACAGGGGTACCCTGGGGCCAACGTCCTGACTTTC. Full variable domain (rest looked up from reference TRBV5-8 and TRBJ2-6): EAGVTQSPTHLIKTRGQQATLRCSPISGHTSVYWYQQALGLGLQFLLWYDEGEERNRGNFPPRFSGRQFPNYSSELNVNALELEDSALYLCASSLVGQGYPGANVLTFGAGSRLTVL.

This clonotype showed up just once. The V call is TRBV2, the J call TRBJ2-7; D possibly corresponds to TRBD2 (5 bases). CDR3 length: 12 residues. The germline CDR1 and CDR2 sequences are SNHLY and FYNNEI. V lost 4 bases, J lost 4 bases, and 8 bases lay in between. CDR3 in amino acids: CASSAEAYEQYF. CDR3 sequence (DNA): TGTGCCAGCAGTGCGGAGGCTTACGAGCAGTACTTC. Full variable domain (missing parts from reference TRBV2 and TRBJ2-7): EPEVTQTPSHQVTQMGQEVILRCVPISNHLYFYWYRQILGQKVEFLVSFYNNEISEKSEIFDDQFSVERPDGSNFTLKIRSTKLEDSAMYFCASSAEAYEQYFGPGTRLTVT.